This T cell receptor beta chain was documented in a study of T-cell reconstitution after alpha-beta-depleted transplantation in children. The V end was cut by 2 bases, the J end by 4 bases, with 8 bases between. This CDR3 is 13 amino acids long. Germline CDR1 MNHEY, CDR2 SMNVEV (reference sequence). Preparation of the TCRbeta library was carried out with unique molecular identifiers. TCRdb redid the calling of the PCR reads with MiXCR, one entry per CDR3 protein. In the table there are hundreds of thousands of distinct CDR3 sequences, 15% to 20% of which are singletons. The sequenced sample was PBMCs from the stem cell graft donor, obtained from the stem cell graft. The chain combines TRBV27 with TRBJ1-1; tentative D call: TRBD1 (5 bases). The clonotype comes from a human donor who donated a stem cell graft to a child with acute myeloid leukemia. CDR3 amino acids: CASSLRGSTEAFF. In DNA, the CDR3 is TGTGCCAGCAGTTTAAGGGGAAGCACTGAAGCTTTCTTT.